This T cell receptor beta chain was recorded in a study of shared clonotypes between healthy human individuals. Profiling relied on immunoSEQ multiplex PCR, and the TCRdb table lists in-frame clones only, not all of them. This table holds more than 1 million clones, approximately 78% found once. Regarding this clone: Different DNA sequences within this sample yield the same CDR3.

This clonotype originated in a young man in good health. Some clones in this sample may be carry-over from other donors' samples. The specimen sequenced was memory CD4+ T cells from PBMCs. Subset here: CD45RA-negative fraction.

The CDR3 nucleotides are TGCGCCAGCAGCTTGGGACAGGGCTCAGATACGCAGTATTTT. Amino acid sequence: CASSLGQGSDTQYF. This rearrangement joins TRBV5-1 to TRBJ2-3, with TRBD1 identical over 7 bases. CDR3 size: 14 residues. The junction had 2 bases not matched to a gene; V was cut back by 0 bases and J by 4 bases. Germline values: CDR1 SGHRS, CDR2 YFSETQ.